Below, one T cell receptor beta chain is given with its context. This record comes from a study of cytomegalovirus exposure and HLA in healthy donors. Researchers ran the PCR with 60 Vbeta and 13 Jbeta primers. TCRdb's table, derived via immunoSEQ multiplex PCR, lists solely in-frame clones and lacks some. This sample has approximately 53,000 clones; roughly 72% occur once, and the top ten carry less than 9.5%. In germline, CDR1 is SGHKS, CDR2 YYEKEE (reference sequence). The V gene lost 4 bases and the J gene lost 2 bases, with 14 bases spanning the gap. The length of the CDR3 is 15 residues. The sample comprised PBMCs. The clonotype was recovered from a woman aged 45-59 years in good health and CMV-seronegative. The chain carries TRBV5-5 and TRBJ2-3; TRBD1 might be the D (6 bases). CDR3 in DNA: TGTGCCAGCAGCCTGGACAGCCCGTCCACAGATACGCAGTATTTT. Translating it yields CASSLDSPSTDTQYF.